This T cell receptor (beta chain) stems from a study of T-cell reconstitution after alpha-beta-depleted transplantation in children. This clonotype turned up a few times. TCRbeta library preparation incorporated unique molecular identifiers. TCRdb processed the PCR reads anew with MiXCR; each CDR3 protein has one entry. The sample shows about 610,000 distinct CDR3 sequences, approximately 10% of them seen only once. The CDR3 runs 15 residues. Germline V gene lookup returns CDR1 LGHDT and CDR2 YNNKEL (reference sequence). After removal of 2 bases from V and 2 bases from J, the junction contained 5 bases not matched to a gene.

Sequencing was performed on PBMCs from the stem cell graft donor, taken from the stem cell graft. The receptor comes from a human donor who donated a stem cell graft to a child with acute myeloid leukemia. The chain carries TRBV3-1 and TRBJ2-7; 8 bases match TRBD2. The CDR3 spells CASSQSGGHPYEQYF. The CDR3 region has the DNA TGTGCCAGCAGCCAATCGGGGGGGCACCCCTACGAGCAGTACTTC.